These 24 T cell receptor beta chains originate from one sample sequenced in a study of blood T cell repertoires in COVID-19. The table came from immunoSEQ multiplex PCR; TCRdb's copy has only in-frame clones and leaves some out. The sample lists approximately 180,000 clones, around 73% occurring once. The sequenced sample was PBMCs or T cells enriched from blood (not recorded which). The receptor set was obtained from a woman aged 45-60 years who had recovered from COVID-19.

The chain recombines TRBV7-9 with TRBJ1-4; maybe TRBD1 (5 bases). The V gene lost 2 bases and the J gene lost 7 bases, with 14 bases spanning the gap. The CDR3 sequence is 15 residues long. The germline CDR1 and CDR2 sequences are SEHNR and FQNEAQ (reference sequence). CDR3 in amino acids: CASSLWTQGFEKLFF. The CDR3 DNA reads as TGTGCCAGCAGCTTATGGACCCAGGGTTTTGAAAAACTGTTTTTT.

V usage is TRBV10-3 and J usage is TRBJ2-1; 7 bases line up with TRBD2. This CDR3 is built from 16 residues. Germline CDR1 is ENHRY and CDR2 is SYGVKD. V gave up 2 bases and J gave up 3 bases; unmatched junction bases: 7. The CDR3 DNA is TGTGCCATCAGTGAGCCGCGGACTAGTCGCTACAATGAGCAGTTCTTC. Protein sequence: CAISEPRTSRYNEQFF.

The V call is TRBV18, the J call TRBJ2-7; TRBD2 matches at 9 bases. The V gene end was trimmed by 6 bases and the J gene end by 2 bases; junction bases not matched to a gene: 5. The germline V gene has CDR1 KGHSH and CDR2 LQKENI. CDR3 length: 14 residues. This chain's CDR3 is CASSQTSGTYEQYF. The CDR3 nucleotides read TGTGCCAGCTCTCAGACTAGCGGAACCTACGAGCAGTACTTC.

The chain is built from TRBV18 and TRBJ1-6, with D hard to call. There are 15 residues in the CDR3. In germline, CDR1 is KGHSH, CDR2 LQKENI. V was clipped by 2 bases and J by 10 bases, with 15 bases between them. CDR3: CASSPFAAADSPLHF. CDR3 DNA: TGTGCCAGCTCACCATTCGCAGCGGCAGACTCACCCCTCCACTTT.

The CDR3 coding sequence is TGTGCCAGCAGCGTAGGTGGGAGGGACAATGAGCAGTTCTTC. This sequence encodes CASSVGGRDNEQFF. V and J are TRBV9 and TRBJ2-1; 7 positions match TRBD2. Trimming at V came to 0 bases and at J to 5 bases, leaving 2 bases not matched to a gene. The V gene's germline CDR1 is SGDLS and CDR2 YYNGEE. The CDR3 is 14 residues long.

This chain links TRBV10-2 with TRBJ2-7; TRBD2 matches 13 bases. Germline loops: CDR1 WSHSY, CDR2 SAAADI. Trimming at V came to 2 bases and at J to 6 bases, leaving 10 bases not matched to a gene. There are 17 residues in the CDR3. CDR3 residues: CASSELSGTSGMGEQYF. The CDR3 region has the DNA TGCGCCAGCAGTGAGCTGTCCGGGACTAGCGGGATGGGCGAGCAGTACTTC.

This clone was detected a few times. The chain carries TRBV5-5 and TRBJ1-3; D might be TRBD1 (5 bases). The germline CDR1 and CDR2 sequences are SGHKS and YYEKEE (reference sequence). CDR3 length equals 15 residues. Trimming pared 4 bases from V and 4 bases from J, leaving 15 bases between. Here the CDR3 DNA reads TGTGCCAGCAGCCCAGGGCAGGTCTCGGGAAACACCATATATTTT. It encodes CASSPGQVSGNTIYF. The complete variable domain, with remaining parts taken from reference TRBV5-5 and TRBJ1-3, reads DAGVTQSPTHLIKTRGQQVTLRCSPISGHKSVSWYQQVLGQGPQFIFQYYEKEERGRGNFPDRFSARQFPNYSSELNVNALLLGDSALYLCASSPGQVSGNTIYFGEGSWLTVV.

This clone was seen a handful of times. The chain combines TRBV7-2 with TRBJ2-1; weak D call: TRBD2 (5 bases). This CDR3 has 15 residues. The germline V gene has CDR1 SGHTA and CDR2 FQGNSA. V was trimmed by 1 base and J by 8 bases, leaving 15 bases between them. The CDR3 DNA reads TGTGCCAGCAGCTTAGATAAATGGCGGGCCGATGAGCAGTTCTTC. Translated, it gives CASSLDKWRADEQFF.

The chain uses TRBV29-1 and TRBJ2-7; the match to TRBD2 covers 7 bases. The CDR3 loop spans 15 amino acids. Germline CDR1 SQVTM, CDR2 ANQGSEA. The trim removed 3 bases at V and 7 bases at J, leaving 15 bases unmatched. CDR3 coding DNA: TGCAGCGTTGAGGAGGGAGCGGGGCCGGGGGGAGAGCAGTACTTC. This codes for CSVEEGAGPGGEQYF.

The chain employs TRBV7-3 and TRBJ1-2, with D possibly being TRBD1 (6 bases). This CDR3 has 15 amino acids. V lost 5 bases, J lost 2 bases, and 15 bases lay in between. Germline CDR1 reads SGHTA; CDR2 reads FQGTGA. The CDR3 reads CASSPDRITNYGYTF. DNA of the CDR3: TGTGCCAGCAGCCCCGACAGGATAACGAACTATGGCTACACCTTC.

The chain uses TRBV5-8 and TRBJ2-2; no definite D call. Germline V gene lookup returns CDR1 SGHTS and CDR2 YDEGEE. CDR3 size: 13 residues. V was trimmed by 0 bases and J by 6 bases, leaving 6 bases between them. The CDR3 loop reads CASSLGGPGELFF. The CDR3 DNA reads as TGTGCCAGCAGCTTGGGAGGCCCCGGGGAGCTGTTTTTT.

The chain carries TRBV10-3 and TRBJ1-2; D gene ambiguous. The CDR3 has 13 residues. Germline values: CDR1 ENHRY, CDR2 SYGVKD. The germline V and J ends were trimmed by 11 bases and 3 bases, with 16 bases remaining between them. The CDR3 loop reads CAGAKAEDYGYTF. In DNA, the CDR3 is TGTGCCGGAGCCAAGGCGGAAGACTATGGCTACACCTTC.

The genes are TRBV14 and TRBJ1-1; D may be TRBD1 (5 bases). The CDR3 is 15 amino acids. Deletions cut 3 bases from V and 2 bases from J, with 13 bases between. The germline gives CDR1 SGHDN, CDR2 FVKESK. The CDR3 reads CASSHRMGGNTEAFF. Here the CDR3 DNA reads TGTGCCAGCAGCCACCGGATGGGGGGAAACACTGAAGCTTTCTTT.

J is TRBJ2-7 and V is TRBV5-1; perhaps TRBD2 as D (5 bases). CDR3 length: 13 amino acids. Deletions cut 4 bases from V and 8 bases from J, with 16 bases between. Per the germline V gene, CDR1 is SGHRS and CDR2 is YFSETQ. DNA for the CDR3: TGCGCCAGCAGCGCACTCCCACCGGGGAAGCAGTACTTC. This encodes CASSALPPGKQYF.

In this sample, this clone turned up a few times. The J gene is TRBJ2-7, the V gene TRBV25-1, with 8 bases fitting TRBD1. The CDR3 covers 14 residues. With 4 bases clipped from V and 2 bases from J, the junction kept 4 bases outside the gene matches. CDR1 MGHDK and CDR2 SYGVNS come from the germline V gene. CDR3 region: CASSGDRRAYEQYF. The CDR3 DNA follows: TGTGCCAGCAGTGGGGACAGGCGGGCCTACGAGCAGTACTTC.

The chain employs TRBV7-2 and TRBJ2-5; 8 positions agree with TRBD1. Germline-derived CDR1 and CDR2 are SGHTA and FQGNSA. The CDR3 runs 14 residues. V lost 6 bases to trimming and J lost 4 bases; unmatched junction nucleotides: 7. The DNA for the CDR3 is TGTGCCAGCAGACCCGACAGGGGCGGAGAGACCCAGTACTTC. It translates to CASRPDRGGETQYF. The full variable domain, rest sourced from reference TRBV7-2 and TRBJ2-5, is GAGVSQSPSNKVTEKGKDVELRCDPISGHTALYWYRQSLGQGLEFLIYFQGNSAPDKSGLPSDRFSAERTGGSVSTLTIQRTQQEDSAVYLCASRPDRGGETQYFGPGTRLLVL.

This clone was detected a few times. This chain connects TRBV7-2 to TRBJ1-1, with TRBD1 as a possible D gene (5 bases). The V end lost 3 bases, the J end lost 8 bases, and 13 bases lay between the germline ends. CDR1 is SGHTA and CDR2 is FQGNSA in the germline V gene. The CDR3 runs to 13 residues. CDR3 bases: TGTGCCAGCAGCTTGTCGTCGCGGGGGGAAGCTTTCTTT. Its protein is CASSLSSRGEAFF.

The table lists this clone with a count of one. V is TRBV4-2 and J is TRBJ1-2; 10 nucleotides align to TRBD1. Germline V gene data show CDR1 as LGHNA and CDR2 as YNFKEQ. The CDR3 is made up of 14 amino acids. With 1 base clipped from V and 6 bases from J, the junction kept 2 bases outside the gene matches. CDR3 residues: CASSQVGTGDGYTF. The CDR3 DNA sequence: TGTGCCAGCAGCCAAGTTGGGACAGGGGATGGCTACACCTTC.

This rearrangement joins TRBV19 to TRBJ2-2; 7 bases map to TRBD1. The trim removed 5 bases at V and 5 bases at J, leaving 8 bases unmatched. There are 15 residues in the CDR3. CDR1 is LNHDA and CDR2 is SQIVND in the germline V gene (reference sequence). CDR3 sequence: CASSLTGSGTGELFF. In nucleotides, the CDR3 is TGTGCCAGTAGTCTGACAGGGTCAGGGACCGGGGAGCTGTTTTTT.

The chain employs TRBV9 and TRBJ2-3; D might be TRBD1 (6 bases). The CDR3 totals 14 residues. Germline V gene sequence: CDR1 SGDLS, CDR2 YYNGEE. Trimming left V 2 bases short and J 6 bases short, with 13 bases between. CDR3 region: CASSVRQVPDTQYF. CDR3 DNA: TGTGCCAGCAGCGTCCGACAGGTCCCCGATACGCAGTATTTT.

The J gene is TRBJ2-7, the V gene TRBV6-5, with a possible D match to TRBD1 (5 bases). The germline V gene has CDR1 MNHEY and CDR2 SVGAGI. This CDR3 has 12 residues. Trimming pared 8 bases from V and 2 bases from J, leaving 10 bases between. CDR3 in amino acids: CASGRAPYEQYF. In DNA form, the CDR3 reads TGTGCCAGCGGCAGGGCCCCCTACGAGCAGTACTTC.

This chain connects TRBV6-5 to TRBJ1-5; a weak D match, TRBD1 (6 bases). Trimming left V 2 bases short and J 2 bases short, with 7 bases between. CDR1 is MNHEY and CDR2 is SVGAGI in the germline V gene. This CDR3 is built from 14 residues. Here the CDR3 DNA reads TGTGCCAGCAGTTACGGGGGCGGCAATCAGCCCCAGCATTTT. Its protein is CASSYGGGNQPQHF.

This chain connects TRBV9 to TRBJ2-7, with D tentatively TRBD2 (5 bases). Germline V gives CDR1 SGDLS, CDR2 YYNGEE. V was clipped by 4 bases and J by 4 bases, with 12 bases between them. The CDR3 loop spans 13 amino acids. The CDR3 region has the DNA TGTGCCAGCAGCCCCTCGACGGGGTACGAGCAGTACTTC. Translation gives CASSPSTGYEQYF.

The V and J genes are TRBV10-3 and TRBJ2-1, with 11 bases aligning to TRBD2. Germline assignment: CDR1 ENHRY and CDR2 SYGVKD. Trimming at V came to 11 bases and at J to 9 bases, leaving 6 bases not matched to a gene. The CDR3 is made up of 12 amino acids. This CDR3 reads CAVSGTSGEQFF. The DNA of the CDR3 is TGTGCCGTCTCCGGGACTAGCGGTGAGCAGTTCTTC.